This T cell receptor beta chain was sequenced in a study of vaccination and CD4 T cells after COVID-19 (dated by TCRdb to the early 2020s). General notes on the study: Convalescent patients had a positive SARS-CoV-2 result on nasal swab PCR, and of these patients, several had mild disease and one had severe disease. In the convalescent cohort there were six males and four females, among whom were two Hispanic individuals, seven Caucasians, two Asians and one multiracial person. Participants got two doses of the Pfizer-BioNTech BNT162b2 vaccine (n=8) or two doses of the Moderna mRNA-1273 vaccine (n=2). Post-COVID blood samples were collected from convalescent patients a median of around 100 days after diagnosis, with a range of roughly 35 to 170 days. Post-vaccine blood samples were obtained a median of about 72 days after the second vaccine dose, with a range of roughly 14 to 241 days. Overlapping spike peptide pools from SARS-CoV-2 and from the common cold coronaviruses HCoV-NL63, HCoV-OC43 and HCoV-229E were used as culture stimuli. Control cultures received a CEFX viral epitope pool as the positive control, an HIV-1 Nef peptide pool as the negative control, or no peptide. In around nine COVID-19 convalescent patients and several infection-naive healthy vaccine recipients, the spike-specific CD4+ TCR repertoire before mRNA vaccination was compared with the repertoire after mRNA vaccination.

According to the study, the label for this sample's treatment or condition signals: approximately 9-day PBMC culture with coronavirus spike peptide pools or control peptides (ViraFEST assay). To expand antigen-specific T cells with peptide pools and then pick out the expanded clonotypes through TCR sequencing, the study relied on the ViraFEST assay. Positive SARS-CoV-2 PCR tests in the convalescent patients dated from March to December 2020, before Alpha, Beta and Delta variants emerged in the United States. Under 2.5 million PBMCs per well were cultured in IMDM with approximately 5% human AB serum and 8 to 10 IU/ml IL-2, plus 10 ug/ml peptide pools. Half of the culture medium was replaced with fresh IL-2-containing medium on days 3 and 7. CD4+ T cells were isolated after approximately ten days of culture through negative selection using the EasySep CD4+ T cell isolation kit. Ficoll-Paque Plus gradient centrifugation was used to isolate PBMCs from whole blood, and the isolated PBMCs were then either used fresh or cryopreserved at -140C. In general, triplicate wells were set up for every culture condition.

Libraries were constructed by PCR. TCR sequencing of DNA from cultured CD4+ T cells used the Oncomine TCR Beta short-read assay at the Johns Hopkins FTIC core. The QIAamp micro DNA kit was used to extract genomic DNA from the cultured CD4+ T cells. Oncomine TCR Beta libraries from cultured CD4+ T cells were pooled with unique dual indexes and sequenced on an Illumina iSeq 100. In the source study's methods: Non-productive sequences were removed, and CDR3s not starting with C, not ending with F or W, or shorter than 7 amino acids were discarded. The MANAFEST web application identified antigen-specific clonotypes by comparing peptide-stimulated wells against reference wells and other culture wells. An FDR below 0.05, an odds ratio above 5, and a productive frequency above 0.1% in at least two of three replicate wells were required for clones to be considered positive. Cross-reactive clonotypes were defined as significantly expanded in both SARS-CoV-2 spike wells and at least one common cold coronavirus spike condition. Similarity between CDR3 sequences was evaluated in R version 3.6.1 using Levenshtein distances (stringdist) and unrooted phylogenetic trees (ape). TCRdb applied fastp at Q25 and MiXCR to the public reads, then kept only in-frame beta chains. Identical CDR3 protein sequences are pooled into one entry, listed with their most common genes and DNA. These V and J calls originate from TCRdb's pipeline instead of the authors' own analysis. The sample data list thousands of distinct CDR3 sequences, and about 44% of these were observed just once. Jointly, the top ten make up more than 6% of the sample.

As concerns this clonotype: No cognate antigen has been identified for it. Qualities for individual bases were not recorded, and no much larger clone is one base off.

The full study reports these points: Of the vaccine-specific clones in convalescent patients, 304 of 307, or nearly all, reacted only to SARS-CoV-2 spike and did not cross-react with common cold coronaviruses. Relatively few convalescent patients were included in the study, and early timepoints after natural infection were not analyzed. In convalescent patients, a median about 86% of post-vaccine SARS-CoV-2-reactive clones were detected only after vaccination, and vaccine-specific priming was suggested by this finding. The median number of SARS-CoV-2-reactive clonotypes rose from about 23 after infection to 38 after vaccination, but the change was not significant.

Sequencing used CD4+ T cells from blood, cultured in vitro. The TCR comes from a human donor who had recovered from COVID-19.

The CDR3 in this case is CASSLSSAADEQYF. The DNA sequence is given as TGTGCCAGCAGCTTGTCGTCGGCCGCTGACGAGCAGTACTTC. Here the chain combines TRBV5-4 and TRBJ2-7; the D gene is not confidently resolved. The CDR3 contains 14 residues, cysteine and phenylalanine counted. Kept here is only the CDR3 DNA, which spans 42 bases and is read in frame from base 1. The germline V gene (reference sequence) supplies CDR1 SGHNT and CDR2 YYREEE. The junction carries 13 bases between V and J, which are trimmed by 1 base and 5 bases respectively.